This TCR beta chain was profiled in a study of liver allograft versus peripheral blood T cells. Study-wide context: The authors compared T cell receptor repertoires in transplanted livers with those in the peripheral blood of recipients. Study-level findings and limits: Intra-allograft T cell receptor repertoires in the liver reportedly differed from peripheral blood repertoires.

Of note for this clonotype: The antigen remains undetermined.

The CDR3 spans 19 residues. V dropped 5 bases and J dropped 0; count of bases not matched to a gene: 13. The V gene's germline CDR1 is KGHSH and CDR2 LQKENI. One entry per CDR3 protein results from TCRdb running MiXCR on the reads. The table includes 10,000 or so distinct CDR3 sequences, roughly 15% detected once. The chain employs TRBV18 and TRBJ1-4, with 9 bases identical to TRBD1. This receptor was obtained from a human patient who had a liver transplant. Some T cells here may be from the graft donor. The CDR3 region has the DNA TGTGCCAGCTCAGCCCCGGGACAGGGCCAGTATGCAACTAATGAAAAACTGTTTTTT. Translating gives CASSAPGQGQYATNEKLFF.